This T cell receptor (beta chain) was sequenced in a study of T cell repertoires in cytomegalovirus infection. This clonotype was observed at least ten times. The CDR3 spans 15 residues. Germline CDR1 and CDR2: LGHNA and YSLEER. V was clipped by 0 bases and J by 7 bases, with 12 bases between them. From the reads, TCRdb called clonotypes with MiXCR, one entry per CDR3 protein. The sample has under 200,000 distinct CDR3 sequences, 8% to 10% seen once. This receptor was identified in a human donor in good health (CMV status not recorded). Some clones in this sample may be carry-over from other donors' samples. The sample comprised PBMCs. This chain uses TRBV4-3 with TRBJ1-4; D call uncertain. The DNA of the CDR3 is TGCGCCAGCAGCCAAGACCTCTCGGATGGTGAAAAACTGTTTTTT. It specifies CASSQDLSDGEKLFF.